This entry features one TCR beta chain sequence. Its antigen is undetermined. Every TCR library drew on about 3,700 ng of total RNA. TCRdb reworked the 5' RACE reads into one entry per CDR3 protein, no DNA. Its listing shows some 170,000 distinct CDR3 sequences. The data stem from a study of monozygotic twins with inflammatory bowel disease. CDR1 is MNHNS and CDR2 is SASEGT in the germline V gene. The CDR3 runs 15 residues. Study conclusions and caveats: With inverse Simpson as the measure, TCRbeta diversity was lower in IBD patients than in healthy co-twins.

No T cells were sorted before total RNA was taken from whole blood. Source material: blood. The TCR sequence derives from a human donor with ulcerative colitis or Crohn's disease, or a healthy co-twin of an affected twin (not recorded which). The genes are TRBV6-1 and TRBJ2-1; TCRdb calls TRBD2, which cannot be checked without DNA. The CDR3: CASSQTSGSWDEQFF.